This is a list of T cell receptor beta chains from one sample in a study of blood T cells in healthy people across ages. TCRdb analysed the 5' RACE reads with MiXCR anew, one entry per CDR3 protein. Of over a million distinct CDR3 sequences in the sample, approximately 43% are singletons; the top ten hold just over 4%. Sequenced input: blood. These receptors came from a young woman in good health. CDR3s include the opening cysteine and the closing phenylalanine or tryptophan. A D gene is named only where the DNA matches it firmly. Size tells how often a clone was seen (once, few, many) or the class of an expanded clone, and some rows leave it out.

size: -; D: TRBD2; J: TRBJ2-3; V: TRBV10-3; CDR3: CAIGGLAGSLTDTQYF; DNA: TGTGCCATCGGGGGACTAGCGGGATCACTCACAGATACGCAGTATTTT
size: -; D: -; J: TRBJ1-1; V: TRBV7-2; CDR3: CASSLAGSQNTEAFF; DNA: TGTGCCAGCAGCTTAGCGGGCAGCCAGAACACTGAAGCTTTCTTT
size: -; D: TRBD1; J: TRBJ2-7; V: TRBV9; CDR3: CASSAHSGQFYEQYF; DNA: TGTGCCAGCAGCGCCCACTCGGGACAGTTCTACGAGCAGTACTTC
size: -; D: -; J: TRBJ2-1; V: TRBV20-1; CDR3: CSALEAGRLSEQFF; DNA: TGCAGTGCTCTTGAAGCGGGCCGGCTAAGTGAGCAGTTCTTC
size: -; D: TRBD2; J: TRBJ2-7; V: TRBV25-1; CDR3: CASSKPTLGGGPYEQYF; DNA: TGTGCCAGCAGTAAACCCACCTTGGGGGGGGGACCCTACGAGCAGTACTTC
size: -; D: -; J: TRBJ2-5; V: TRBV7-7; CDR3: CASRHGTNQETQYF; DNA: TGTGCTAGCAGACACGGGACAAACCAAGAGACCCAGTACTTC
size: few; D: -; J: TRBJ1-2; V: TRBV4-3; CDR3: CASSQEGLNYGYTF; DNA: TGCGCCAGCAGCCAAGAGGGACTTAACTATGGCTACACCTTC
size: -; D: -; J: TRBJ1-2; V: TRBV28; CDR3: CASSFRLRGYTF; DNA: TGTGCCAGCAGTTTCAGGCTTCGGGGCTACACCTTC
size: -; D: TRBD1; J: TRBJ1-2; V: TRBV27; CDR3: CASSSTTGVGGYTF; DNA: TGTGCCAGCAGTTCCACGACAGGGGTCGGTGGCTACACCTTC
size: -; D: TRBD2; J: TRBJ2-3; V: TRBV20-1; CDR3: CSGTSGGGTQYF; DNA: TGCAGCGGGACTAGCGGGGGGGGTACGCAGTATTTT
size: -; D: -; J: TRBJ2-7; V: TRBV7-9; CDR3: CASRPEGHEQYF; DNA: TGTGCCAGCAGACCAGAGGGCCACGAGCAGTACTTC
size: -; D: -; J: TRBJ2-1; V: TRBV6-5; CDR3: CASSFQDHYNEQFF; DNA: TGTGCCAGCAGTTTCCAGGACCATTACAATGAGCAGTTCTTC
size: -; D: TRBD1; J: TRBJ2-4; V: TRBV12-3/TRBV12-4; CDR3: CANSPGQGGSPQYF; DNA: TGTGCCAACAGTCCCGGACAGGGGGGATCCCCGCAGTACTTC
size: few; D: -; J: TRBJ2-3; V: TRBV27; CDR3: CASSGELEFDTQYF; DNA: TGTGCCAGCAGTGGGGAGCTCGAATTCGATACGCAGTATTTT
size: many; D: TRBD2; J: TRBJ2-1; V: TRBV7-9; CDR3: CASSLPSGSAYNEQFF; DNA: TGTGCCAGCAGCTTACCTAGCGGGAGTGCCTACAATGAGCAGTTCTTC
size: -; D: -; J: TRBJ1-1; V: TRBV23-1; CDR3: CASSQSSNREERAFF; DNA: TGCGCCAGCAGTCAATCGTCCAACAGGGAGGAGCGAGCTTTCTTT
size: -; D: -; J: TRBJ2-1; V: TRBV20-1; CDR3: CSAQKGGPETQFF; DNA: TGCAGTGCTCAAAAGGGAGGTCCAGAGACCCAGTTCTTC
size: -; D: -; J: TRBJ1-5; V: TRBV12-3/TRBV12-4; CDR3: CASKLSGGVGGNQPQHF; DNA: TGTGCCAGCAAACTATCTGGGGGGGTAGGAGGCAATCAGCCCCAGCATTTT
size: -; D: TRBD2; J: TRBJ2-7; V: TRBV27; CDR3: CASSPRRASGRTYEQYF; DNA: TGTGCCAGCAGTCCCCGTCGTGCTAGCGGACGTACCTACGAGCAGTACTTC
size: few; D: TRBD1; J: TRBJ1-2; V: TRBV9; CDR3: CASSGNRGKRFGHTF; DNA: TGTGCCAGCAGCGGAAACAGGGGTAAAAGATTCGGCCACACCTTC
size: few; D: -; J: TRBJ2-7; V: TRBV4-3; CDR3: CASSQDEGDWEQYF; DNA: TGCGCCAGCAGCCAAGATGAGGGGGATTGGGAGCAGTACTTC
size: few; D: -; J: TRBJ2-7; V: TRBV6-6; CDR3: CASSYSTGRESYEQYF; DNA: TGTGCCAGCAGTTACTCGACCGGCAGGGAGTCCTACGAGCAGTACTTC
size: -; D: -; J: TRBJ2-5; V: TRBV27; CDR3: CASSFAQYF; DNA: TGTGCCAGCAGTTTTGCCCAGTACTTC
size: few; D: -; J: TRBJ2-5; V: TRBV9; CDR3: CASSVFGGQETQYF; DNA: TGTGCCAGCAGCGTCTTCGGCGGGCAAGAGACCCAGTACTTC
size: -; D: -; J: TRBJ1-1; V: TRBV5-4; CDR3: CASSSPPGGDTEAFF; DNA: TGTGCCAGCAGCTCACCCCCGGGAGGGGACACTGAAGCTTTCTTT
size: -; D: -; J: TRBJ1-4; V: TRBV4-3; CDR3: CASSQVEGEGKLFF; DNA: TGCGCCAGCAGCCAAGTAGAAGGGGAGGGAAAACTGTTTTTT
size: few; D: TRBD1; J: TRBJ1-2; V: TRBV20-1; CDR3: CSATWTGNYGYTF; DNA: TGCAGTGCTACCTGGACAGGGAACTATGGCTACACCTTC
size: -; D: -; J: TRBJ1-2; V: TRBV29-1; CDR3: CSVATRQTDGYTF; DNA: TGCAGCGTCGCCACCCGACAGACCGATGGCTACACCTTC
size: -; D: -; J: TRBJ2-5; V: TRBV3-1; CDR3: CASSRDDSVHETQYF; DNA: TGTGCCAGCAGTCGGGACGACTCAGTCCACGAGACCCAGTACTTC
size: few; D: -; J: TRBJ2-1; V: TRBV9; CDR3: CASSVGAQGEQFF; DNA: TGTGCCAGCAGCGTAGGAGCCCAGGGGGAGCAGTTCTTC
size: few; D: -; J: TRBJ1-2; V: TRBV12-3/TRBV12-4; CDR3: CASSLTSSSYGYTF; DNA: TGTGCCAGCAGTTTAACCTCCTCCTCCTATGGCTACACCTTC
size: -; D: TRBD1; J: TRBJ2-1; V: TRBV7-9; CDR3: CASRPRQGRTYNEQFF; DNA: TGTGCCAGCAGACCGCGACAGGGTCGGACCTACAATGAGCAGTTCTTC
size: few; D: TRBD1; J: TRBJ1-1; V: TRBV5-1; CDR3: CASSSNTGGTEAFF; DNA: TGCGCCAGCAGCTCGAACACAGGGGGCACTGAAGCTTTCTTT
size: -; D: -; J: TRBJ1-1; V: TRBV3-1; CDR3: CASSHGGSNTEAFF; DNA: TGTGCCAGCAGCCACGGGGGGTCGAACACTGAAGCTTTCTTT
size: -; D: -; J: TRBJ2-5; V: TRBV4-3; CDR3: CASSQDLTTQETQYF; DNA: TGCGCCAGCAGCCAAGATTTGACTACTCAAGAGACCCAGTACTTC
size: -; D: -; J: TRBJ1-1; V: TRBV15; CDR3: CATSRDWGGSEAFF; DNA: TGTGCCACCAGCAGAGATTGGGGGGGATCCGAAGCTTTCTTT
size: few; D: TRBD2; J: TRBJ2-1; V: TRBV20-1; CDR3: CSAEAGRADRYNEQFF; DNA: TGCAGTGCTGAGGCCGGGAGGGCGGATCGATACAATGAGCAGTTCTTC
size: -; D: -; J: TRBJ1-2; V: TRBV2; CDR3: CASGQFYGYTF; DNA: TGTGCCAGTGGACAGTTCTATGGCTACACCTTC
size: -; D: -; J: TRBJ2-1; V: TRBV24-1; CDR3: CATSDLSGLGTNEQFF; DNA: TGTGCCACCAGTGATTTGTCCGGGCTCGGGACGAATGAGCAGTTCTTC
size: -; D: -; J: TRBJ1-5; V: TRBV5-1; CDR3: CASSPGGRDQPQHF; DNA: TGCGCCAGCAGCCCCGGGGGGCGGGATCAGCCCCAGCATTTT